This record covers a single TCR beta chain. The sample belongs to a study of blood T cell repertoires in COVID-19. Study context: There were acute and convalescent COVID-19 samples, and they came from the United States, Italy and Spain. The analysed material was cDNA or gDNA that came from T cells, B-cell-depleted T cells, or PBMCs.

The CDR3 contains 21 residues. Germline trimming cut 6 bases from V and 3 bases from J; bases unmatched to any gene: 22. Germline loops: CDR1 ENHRY, CDR2 SYGVKD. Per the original methods: Reference gene primers were amplified, and this amplification served to estimate nucleated cell counts. Clones were sequenced by immunoSEQ multiplex PCR, and TCRdb holds only the in-frame ones, with some missing. V, J and clone size are those of that table, while D and trimming were read from the DNA. Here the sample spans 75,000 to 90,000 clones, less than 85% being singletons. The receptor comes from a human donor in a cohort sampled during active COVID-19. The rearrangement joins TRBV10-3 to TRBJ2-7; 14 nucleotides match TRBD2. The specimen sequenced was peripheral blood. The CDR3 DNA sequence: TGTGCCATCAGGGGAAGGACTAGCGGGAGGATGGCCCTTTCATATGGCTACGAGCAGTACTTC. Its translation: CAIRGRTSGRMALSYGYEQYF.